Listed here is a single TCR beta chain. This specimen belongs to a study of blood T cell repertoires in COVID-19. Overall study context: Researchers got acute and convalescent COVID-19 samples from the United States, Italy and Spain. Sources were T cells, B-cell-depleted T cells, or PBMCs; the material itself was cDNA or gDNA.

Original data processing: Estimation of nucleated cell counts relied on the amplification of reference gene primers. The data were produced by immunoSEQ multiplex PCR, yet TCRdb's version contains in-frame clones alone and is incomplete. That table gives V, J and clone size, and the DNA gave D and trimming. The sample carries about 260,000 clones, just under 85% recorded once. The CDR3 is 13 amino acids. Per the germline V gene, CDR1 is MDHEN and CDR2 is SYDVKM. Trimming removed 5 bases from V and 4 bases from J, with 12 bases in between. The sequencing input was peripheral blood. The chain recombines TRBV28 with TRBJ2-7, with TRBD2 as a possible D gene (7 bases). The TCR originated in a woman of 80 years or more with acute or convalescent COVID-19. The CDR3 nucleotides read TGTGCCAGCAGTGGGGGGGGACATTACGAGCAGTACTTC. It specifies CASSGGGHYEQYF.